The next 26 T cell receptor beta chains were all read from a single sample in a study of T cell changes during pregnancy in multiple sclerosis. Assay used: immunoSEQ multiplex PCR; TCRdb lists only in-frame clones, some missing. The sample lists 50,000 to 60,000 clones, approximately 90% occurring once. The specimen comprised peripheral blood, sampled after pregnancy. The receptors shown here come from a female donor with multiple sclerosis, enrolled in a pregnancy study.

The V gene is TRBV30, the J gene TRBJ2-3; maybe TRBD1 (6 bases). The V gene's germline CDR1 is GTSNPN and CDR2 SVGIG (reference sequence). The CDR3 is 14 residues long. Trimming stripped 5 bases from V and 2 bases from J, with 14 bases between. CDR3 in amino acids: CAWGDTGLTDTQYF. Written as DNA, the CDR3 is TGTGCCTGGGGAGATACAGGGCTCACAGATACGCAGTATTTT.

The chain employs TRBV14 and TRBJ2-1, with 9 bases fitting TRBD2. The germline V gene encodes CDR1 SGHDN and CDR2 FVKESK. The CDR3 length is 17 residues. The V gene end was trimmed by 1 base and the J gene end by 2 bases; junction bases not matched to a gene: 6. CDR3 coding DNA: TGTGCCAGCAGCCAAGGGCCAGTAGCGGGAGCCTACAATGAGCAGTTCTTC. Its translation: CASSQGPVAGAYNEQFF.

J is TRBJ1-5 and V is TRBV28; possibly TRBD1 for D (5 bases). Trimming removed 7 bases at V and 6 bases at J, with 13 bases between. The germline CDR1 and CDR2 sequences are MDHEN and SYDVKM. The CDR3 has 13 residues. CDR3 loop: CASMGPHGQPQHF. CDR3 bases: TGTGCCAGCATGGGGCCTCATGGTCAGCCCCAGCATTTT.

This sequence joins TRBV18 and TRBJ1-1; D might be TRBD1 (5 bases). V lost 3 bases and J 6 bases, leaving 14 bases between the germline ends. CDR3 length: 14 amino acids. In germline, CDR1 is KGHSH, CDR2 LQKENI. CDR3: CASSPPRGVSEAFF. CDR3 in DNA: TGTGCCAGCTCACCCCCAAGGGGCGTATCTGAAGCTTTCTTT.

This chain connects TRBV7-8 to TRBJ2-5; 7 bases agree with TRBD1. CDR1 SGHVS and CDR2 FQNEAQ come from the germline V gene. The trim removed 0 bases at V and 4 bases at J, leaving 8 bases unmatched. The CDR3 is 16 amino acids. The CDR3 DNA sequence: TGTGCCAGCAGCTTAGCGTACAGGGGTGGAGGAGAGACCCAGTACTTC. Translated: CASSLAYRGGGETQYF.

The chain employs TRBV5-1 and TRBJ1-3, with D tentatively TRBD1 (5 bases). There are 16 residues in the CDR3. V was pared by 4 bases and J by 0 bases, with 14 bases between. Germline-derived CDR1 and CDR2 are SGHRS and YFSETQ. CDR3 residues: CASSPLRGGSGNTIYF. The CDR3 nucleotides read TGCGCCAGCAGCCCCCTACGCGGGGGCTCTGGAAACACCATATATTTT.

This clone was recorded many times. The chain is built from TRBV9 and TRBJ1-2, with TRBD1 matching over 8 bases. Trimming took 4 bases from V and 5 from J; bases not matched to a gene: 7. This CDR3 comprises 14 residues. Looked up from germline, CDR1 is SGDLS and CDR2 is YYNGEE. The CDR3: CASSPTGGVYGYTF. The DNA for the CDR3 is TGTGCCAGCAGCCCTACAGGGGGGGTATATGGCTACACCTTC. The full variable domain, its missing parts supplied by reference TRBV9 and TRBJ1-2, is DSGVTQTPKHLITATGQRVTLRCSPRSGDLSVYWYQQSLDQGLQFLIQYYNGEERAKGNILERFSAQQFPDLHSELNLSSLELGDSALYFCASSPTGGVYGYTFGSGTRLTVV.

This clone occurred once. The chain carries TRBV5-1 and TRBJ1-1; weak D call: TRBD1 (6 bases). The V gene's germline CDR1 is SGHRS and CDR2 YFSETQ. The ends were cut back, 0 bases at V and 4 bases at J, with 13 bases in the middle. The CDR3 runs to 15 residues. CDR3 protein: CASSLGGGQGTEAFF. The CDR3 bases are TGCGCCAGCAGCTTGGGAGGGGGTCAAGGCACTGAAGCTTTCTTT.

The chain recombines TRBV7-9 with TRBJ2-2; possible D gene TRBD2, 5 bases. The germline V gene has CDR1 SEHNR and CDR2 FQNEAQ (reference sequence). V lost 1 base, J lost 2 bases, and 5 bases lay in between. The CDR3 runs 14 residues. CDR3 sequence reads: CASSLGLNTGELFF. The CDR3 bases are TGTGCCAGCAGCTTAGGACTAAACACCGGGGAGCTGTTTTTT.

This clone was picked up one time. The rearrangement links TRBV6-5 to TRBJ2-7; 8 bases map to TRBD1. The CDR3 extends over 14 amino acids. Per the germline V gene, CDR1 is MNHEY and CDR2 is SVGAGI. Losses at the gene ends were 6 bases for V and 2 bases for J; bases not matched to a gene: 6. This CDR3 reads CASRTGEEAYEQYF. The CDR3 DNA sequence: TGTGCCAGCAGGACAGGGGAGGAGGCCTACGAGCAGTACTTC.

V and J are TRBV6-5 and TRBJ1-6; D is possibly TRBD1 (6 bases). This CDR3 comprises 13 residues. Germline V gene lookup returns CDR1 MNHEY and CDR2 SVGAGI. Trimming shortened V by 5 bases and J by 9 bases, and 11 bases separated the two germline ends. In nucleotides, the CDR3 is TGTGCCAGCAGTCCCACCAGGGGTTCACCCCTCCACTTT. Amino acids: CASSPTRGSPLHF.

This sequence joins TRBV5-4 and TRBJ1-1; 8 bases map to TRBD1. Germline CDR1 and CDR2: SGHNT and YYREEE (reference sequence). The CDR3 is made up of 14 amino acids. J lost 0 bases, V lost 4 bases, and 2 bases had no gene match. The CDR3 DNA sequence: TGTGCCAGCAGCAAGACAGGGGTGAACACTGAAGCTTTCTTT. Translation gives CASSKTGVNTEAFF.

The chain combines TRBV6-4 with TRBJ2-2, with TRBD2 as a possible D gene (7 bases). This CDR3 comprises 16 residues. Looked up from germline, CDR1 is MRHNA and CDR2 is SNTAGT. V was clipped by 4 bases and J by 2 bases, with 14 bases between them. As DNA, the CDR3 is TGTGCCAGCAGTGCCCTCGGGGGGCCCAACACCGGGGAGCTGTTTTTT. Its translation is CASSALGGPNTGELFF.

CDR3 residues: CASSFQGTTNTGELFF. The CDR3 region has the DNA TGTGCCAGCAGTTTTCAGGGGACGACGAACACCGGGGAGCTGTTTTTT. V and J are TRBV27 and TRBJ2-2; a weak D match, TRBD1 (6 bases). CDR1 is MNHEY, CDR2 SMNVEV, per germline (reference sequence). This CDR3 is built from 16 residues. V shed 3 bases and J shed 0 bases, with 11 bases lying between them.

The rearrangement uses TRBV30 and TRBJ1-2; D is perhaps TRBD1 (5 bases). V was trimmed by 5 bases and J by 1 base, leaving 17 bases between them. The CDR3 is 15 amino acids. Germline lookup yields CDR1 GTSNPN and CDR2 SVGIG (reference sequence). In DNA, the CDR3 is TGTGCCTGGGGAGGGAGGGGCCCGCTTAACTATGGCTACACCTTC. Protein: CAWGGRGPLNYGYTF. The variable domain in full, with the rest retrieved from reference TRBV30 and TRBJ1-2, is SQTIHQWPATLVQPVGSPLSLECTVEGTSNPNLYWYRQAAGRGLQLLFYSVGIGQISSEVPQNLSASRPQDRQFILSSKKLLLSDSGFYLCAWGGRGPLNYGYTFGSGTRLTVV.

The rearrangement joins TRBV11-2 to TRBJ1-2, with D hard to call. Trimming left V 5 bases short and J 8 bases short, with 12 bases between. The CDR3 is 12 amino acids. Germline V lookup: CDR1 SGHAT, CDR2 FQNNGV. DNA for the CDR3: TGTGCCAGCAGCCGTGCGGGCGGGGGCTACACCTTC. It specifies CASSRAGGGYTF.

This clone has just a few counts. CDR3 amino acids: CASSRSNGYTF. CDR3 DNA sequence: TGTGCCAGCAGCCGCAGTAACGGCTACACCTTC. The chain uses TRBV2 and TRBJ1-2, with unresolved D. Germline-derived CDR1 and CDR2 are SNHLY and FYNNEI. This CDR3 is built from 11 residues. V lost 6 bases and J lost 8, with 10 bases in between.

The V call is TRBV6-5, the J call TRBJ1-4, with TRBD1 identical over 11 bases. The V gene's germline CDR1 is MNHEY and CDR2 SVGAGI. The junction had 2 bases not matched to a gene; V was cut back by 4 bases and J by 4 bases. The CDR3 is 15 amino acids. The CDR3 DNA follows: TGTGCCAGCAGTTGGACAGGGGGCCGTAATGAAAAACTGTTTTTT. As protein: CASSWTGGRNEKLFF.

The chain is built from TRBV6-4 and TRBJ2-2; 8 bases match TRBD2. Per germline, CDR1 MRHNA and CDR2 SNTAGT. With 6 bases clipped from V and 4 bases from J, the junction kept 10 bases outside the gene matches. The CDR3 sequence is 16 residues long. CDR3 in DNA: TGTGCCAGCAGGACGGGGGGGGCCTACGGCACCGGGGAGCTGTTTTTT. Its protein product is CASRTGGAYGTGELFF.

The chain links TRBV2 to TRBJ1-3; perhaps TRBD1 as D (6 bases). CDR1 is SNHLY, CDR2 FYNNEI, per germline. The CDR3 spans 15 residues. Trimming cost V 4 bases and J 0 bases, with 10 bases left between them. The CDR3 region is CASSGDKDSGNTIYF. CDR3 nucleotides: TGTGCCAGCAGTGGGGACAAGGACTCTGGAAACACCATATATTTT.

The CDR3 sequence is CASSKDRGRTTEAFF. CDR3 nucleotide sequence: TGTGCCAGTAGTAAAGATCGGGGTAGGACCACTGAAGCTTTCTTT. The genes are TRBV19 and TRBJ1-1, with D hard to call. There are 15 residues in the CDR3. The V end lost 4 bases, the J end lost 4 bases, and 16 bases lay between the germline ends. The V gene's germline CDR1 is LNHDA and CDR2 SQIVND (reference sequence).

This chain joins TRBV28 and TRBJ1-5; 7 nucleotides align to TRBD1. After removal of 4 bases from V and 3 bases from J, the junction contained 3 bases not matched to a gene. Germline values: CDR1 MDHEN, CDR2 SYDVKM. The CDR3 covers 14 residues. The CDR3 here is CASSWGQSNQPQHF. The CDR3 DNA is TGTGCCAGCAGTTGGGGACAGTCCAATCAGCCCCAGCATTTT.

This chain joins TRBV10-3 and TRBJ1-3; perhaps TRBD1 as D (5 bases). Trimming stripped 10 bases from V and 4 bases from J, with 17 bases between. The CDR3 has 14 amino acids. Germline V gene lookup returns CDR1 ENHRY and CDR2 SYGVKD. The CDR3 DNA follows: TGTGCCACCACCCAGGGTATATACGGAAACACCATATATTTT. Translated, it gives CATTQGIYGNTIYF.

V is TRBV5-1 and J is TRBJ1-5; D is ambiguous. The CDR3 runs to 13 residues. The V gene lost 5 bases and the J gene lost 2 bases, with 8 bases spanning the gap. The germline gives CDR1 SGHRS, CDR2 YFSETQ. This CDR3 is CASSREGNQPQHF. For the CDR3, the DNA is TGCGCCAGCAGTAGAGAGGGCAATCAGCCCCAGCATTTT. The full variable domain, its missing parts supplied by reference TRBV5-1 and TRBJ1-5, is KAGVTQTPRYLIKTRGQQVTLSCSPISGHRSVSWYQQTPGQGLQFLFEYFSETQRNKGNFPGRFSGRQFSNSRSEMNVSTLELGDSALYLCASSREGNQPQHFGDGTRLSIL.

CDR3: CAISTQGLGANTEAFF. The CDR3 nucleotides read TGTGCCATCAGTACGCAGGGTCTAGGTGCGAACACTGAAGCTTTCTTT. V is TRBV10-3 and J is TRBJ1-1, with D maybe TRBD1 (5 bases). Germline-derived CDR1 and CDR2 are ENHRY and SYGVKD. V was clipped by 5 bases and J by 1 base, with 17 bases between them. This CDR3 comprises 16 residues.

V is TRBV6-1 and J is TRBJ2-7; 7 positions match TRBD1. Germline V gene data show CDR1 as MNHNS and CDR2 as SASEGT. Trimming cost V 5 bases and J 5 bases; bases outside gene matches: 3. This CDR3 contains 12 residues. CDR3 sequence: CASSFDRDEQYF. The CDR3 bases are TGTGCCAGCAGTTTTGACAGGGACGAGCAGTACTTC.